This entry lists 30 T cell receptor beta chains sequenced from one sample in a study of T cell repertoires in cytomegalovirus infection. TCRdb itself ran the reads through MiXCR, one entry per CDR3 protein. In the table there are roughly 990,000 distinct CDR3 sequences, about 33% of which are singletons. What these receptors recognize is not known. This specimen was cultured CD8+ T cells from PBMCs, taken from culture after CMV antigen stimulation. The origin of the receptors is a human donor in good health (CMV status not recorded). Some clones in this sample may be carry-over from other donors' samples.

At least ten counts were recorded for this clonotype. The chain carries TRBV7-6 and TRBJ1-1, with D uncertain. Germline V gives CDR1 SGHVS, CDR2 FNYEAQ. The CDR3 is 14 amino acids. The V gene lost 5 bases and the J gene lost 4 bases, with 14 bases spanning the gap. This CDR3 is CASSPTARGTEAFF. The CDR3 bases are TGTGCCAGCAGCCCCACGGCCCGAGGCACTGAAGCTTTCTTT.

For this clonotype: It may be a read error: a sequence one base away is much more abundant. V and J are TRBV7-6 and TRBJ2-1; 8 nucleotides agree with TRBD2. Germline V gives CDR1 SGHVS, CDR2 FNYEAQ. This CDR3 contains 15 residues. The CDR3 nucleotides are TGTGTCAGCAGCCCGGGAGGGGGGCCCAACAATGAGCAGTTCTTC. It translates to CVSSPGGGPNNEQFF.

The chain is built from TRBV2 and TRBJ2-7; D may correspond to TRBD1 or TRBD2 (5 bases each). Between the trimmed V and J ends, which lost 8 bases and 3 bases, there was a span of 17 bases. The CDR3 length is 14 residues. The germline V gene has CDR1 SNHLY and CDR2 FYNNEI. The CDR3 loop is CASVVRDRNYEQYF. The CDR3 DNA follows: TGTGCCAGCGTGGTGAGGGACCGTAACTACGAGCAGTACTTC.

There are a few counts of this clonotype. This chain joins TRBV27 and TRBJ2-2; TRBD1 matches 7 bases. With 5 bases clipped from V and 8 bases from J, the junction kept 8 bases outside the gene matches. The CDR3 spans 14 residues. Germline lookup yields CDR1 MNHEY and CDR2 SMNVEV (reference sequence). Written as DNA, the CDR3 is TGTGCCAGCAGTGCCTACAGGGGTGGGGGGGAGCTGTTTTTT. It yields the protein CASSAYRGGGELFF.

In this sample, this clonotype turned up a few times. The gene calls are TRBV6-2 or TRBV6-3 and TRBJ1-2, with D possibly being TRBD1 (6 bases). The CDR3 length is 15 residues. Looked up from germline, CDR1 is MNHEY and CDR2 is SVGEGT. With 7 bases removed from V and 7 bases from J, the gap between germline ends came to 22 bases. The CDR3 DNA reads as TGTGCCAGCACCGATAAACAGGGAAACAAGTTTGGCTACACCTTC. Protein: CASTDKQGNKFGYTF.

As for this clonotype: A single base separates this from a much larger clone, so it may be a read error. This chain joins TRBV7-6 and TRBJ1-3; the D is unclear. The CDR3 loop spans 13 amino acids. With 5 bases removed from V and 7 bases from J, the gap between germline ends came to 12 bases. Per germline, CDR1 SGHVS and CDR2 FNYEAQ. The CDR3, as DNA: TGTGCCAGCAGCCCCAGGAATCGGAACACCATATATTTT. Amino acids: CASSPRNRNTIYF.

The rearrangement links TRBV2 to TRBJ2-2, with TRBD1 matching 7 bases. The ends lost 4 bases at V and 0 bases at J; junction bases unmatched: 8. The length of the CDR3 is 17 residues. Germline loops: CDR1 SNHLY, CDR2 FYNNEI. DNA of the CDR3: TGTGCCAGCAGTGGGACCACCACAGGGGCGAACACCGGGGAGCTGTTTTTT. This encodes CASSGTTTGANTGELFF.

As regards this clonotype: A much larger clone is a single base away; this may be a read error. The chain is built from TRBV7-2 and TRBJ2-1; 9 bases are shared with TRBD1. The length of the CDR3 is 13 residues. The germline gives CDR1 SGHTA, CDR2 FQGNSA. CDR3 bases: TGTGTCAGCAGCTTAAAGACAGGGGGTGAGCAGTTCTTC. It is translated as CVSSLKTGGEQFF.

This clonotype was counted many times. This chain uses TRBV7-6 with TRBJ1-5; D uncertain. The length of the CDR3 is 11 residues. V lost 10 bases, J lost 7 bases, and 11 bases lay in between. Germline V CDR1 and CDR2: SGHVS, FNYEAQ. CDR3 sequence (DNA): TGTGCCACCGGAGAGTTACAGCCCCAGCATTTT. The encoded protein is CATGELQPQHF. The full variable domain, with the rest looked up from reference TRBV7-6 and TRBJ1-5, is GAGVSQSPRYKVTKRGQDVALRCDPISGHVSLYWYRQALGQGPEFLTYFNYEAQQDKSGLPNDRFSAERPEGSISTLTIQRTEQRDSAMYRCATGELQPQHFGDGTRLSIL.

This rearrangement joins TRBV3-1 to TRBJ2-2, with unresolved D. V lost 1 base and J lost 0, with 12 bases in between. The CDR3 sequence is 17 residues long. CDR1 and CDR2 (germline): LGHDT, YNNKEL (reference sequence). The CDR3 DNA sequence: TGTGCCAGCAGCCAAGGTTCAGGCTATTCGAACACCGGGGAGCTGTTTTTT. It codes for CASSQGSGYSNTGELFF.

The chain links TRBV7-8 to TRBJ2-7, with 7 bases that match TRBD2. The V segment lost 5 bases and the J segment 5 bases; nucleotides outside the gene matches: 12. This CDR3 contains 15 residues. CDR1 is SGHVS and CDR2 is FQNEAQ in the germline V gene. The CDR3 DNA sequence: TGTGCCAGCAGCCCCCAAGGGAGGGGTATAGACGAGCAGTACGTC. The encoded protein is CASSPQGRGIDEQYV.

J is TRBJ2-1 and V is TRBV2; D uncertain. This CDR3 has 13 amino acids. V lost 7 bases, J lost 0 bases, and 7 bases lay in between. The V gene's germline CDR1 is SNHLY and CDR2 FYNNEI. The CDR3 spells CASTSNSYNEQFF. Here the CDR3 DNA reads TGTGCCAGCACTTCAAACTCCTACAATGAGCAGTTCTTC.

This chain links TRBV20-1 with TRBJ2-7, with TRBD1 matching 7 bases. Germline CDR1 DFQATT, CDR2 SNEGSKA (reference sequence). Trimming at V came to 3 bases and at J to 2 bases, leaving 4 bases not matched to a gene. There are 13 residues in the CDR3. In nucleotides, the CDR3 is TGCAGTGCTAGGGGGACAGCCACCTACGAGCAGTACGTC. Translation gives CSARGTATYEQYV.

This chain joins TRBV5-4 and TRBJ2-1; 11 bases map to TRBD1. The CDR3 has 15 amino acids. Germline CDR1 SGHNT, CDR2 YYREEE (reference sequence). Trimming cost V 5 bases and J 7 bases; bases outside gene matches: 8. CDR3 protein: CASRPDRGRMNEQFF. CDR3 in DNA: TGTGCCAGCAGACCGGACAGGGGGCGTATGAATGAGCAGTTCTTC.

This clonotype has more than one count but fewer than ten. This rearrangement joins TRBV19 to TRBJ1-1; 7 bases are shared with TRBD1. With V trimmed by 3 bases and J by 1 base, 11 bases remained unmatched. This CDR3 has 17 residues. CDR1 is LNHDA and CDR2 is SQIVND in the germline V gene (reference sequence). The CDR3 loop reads CASSMRHRDRENTEAFF. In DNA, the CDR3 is TGTGCCAGTAGTATGAGACACCGGGACAGAGAGAACACTGAAGCTTTCTTT.

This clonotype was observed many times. CDR3: CASSSWEGSQETQYF. Written as DNA, the CDR3 is TGTGCCAGCAGCTCCTGGGAGGGATCCCAAGAGACCCAGTACTTC. The chain employs TRBV11-1 and TRBJ2-5; 7 bases are shared with TRBD2. The CDR3 contains 15 residues. V lost 4 bases to trimming and J lost 1 base; unmatched junction nucleotides: 6. Germline assignment: CDR1 SGHAT and CDR2 FQDESV (reference sequence). The whole variable domain, remainder taken from reference TRBV11-1 and TRBJ2-5, is EAEVAQSPRYKITEKSQAVAFWCDPISGHATLYWYRQILGQGPELLVQFQDESVVDDSQLPKDRFSAERLKGVDSTLKIQPAELGDSAMYLCASSSWEGSQETQYFGPGTRLLVL.

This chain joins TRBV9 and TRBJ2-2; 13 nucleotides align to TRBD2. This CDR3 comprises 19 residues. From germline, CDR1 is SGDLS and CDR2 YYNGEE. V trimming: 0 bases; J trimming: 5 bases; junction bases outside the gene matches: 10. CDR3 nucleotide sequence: TGTGCCAGCAGCGTAGGACTAGCGGGGGGATCCTTGGAGACCGGGGAGCTGTTTTTT. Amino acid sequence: CASSVGLAGGSLETGELFF.

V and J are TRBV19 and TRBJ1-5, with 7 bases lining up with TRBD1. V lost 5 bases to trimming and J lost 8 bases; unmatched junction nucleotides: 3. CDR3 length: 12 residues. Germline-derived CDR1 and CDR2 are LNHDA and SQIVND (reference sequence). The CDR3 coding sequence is TGTGCCAGTAGTTACAGGGGAAAGCCCCAGCATTTT. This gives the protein CASSYRGKPQHF.

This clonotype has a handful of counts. This CDR3 reads CASTWTSSYEQYF. CDR3 in DNA: TGTGCCAGCACTTGGACTAGCAGCTACGAGCAGTACTTC. The chain joins TRBV2 to TRBJ2-7, with TRBD2 matching 8 bases. V shed 7 bases, J shed 3 bases, and the junction held 5 bases outside the gene matches. CDR1 is SNHLY and CDR2 is FYNNEI in the germline V gene. The CDR3 totals 13 residues.

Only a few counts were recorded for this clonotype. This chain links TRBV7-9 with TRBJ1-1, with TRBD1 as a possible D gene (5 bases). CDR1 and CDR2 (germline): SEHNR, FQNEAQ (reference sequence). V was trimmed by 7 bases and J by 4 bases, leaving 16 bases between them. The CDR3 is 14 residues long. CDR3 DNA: TGTGCCAGCACCCAGGGTGTGGGTGGCACTGAAGCTTTCTTT. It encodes CASTQGVGGTEAFF. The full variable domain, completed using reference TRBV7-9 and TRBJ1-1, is DTGVSQNPRHKITKRGQNVTFRCDPISEHNRLYWYRQTLGQGPEFLTYFQNEAQLEKSRLLSDRFSAERPKGSFSTLEIQRTEQGDSAMYLCASTQGVGGTEAFFGQGTRLTVV.

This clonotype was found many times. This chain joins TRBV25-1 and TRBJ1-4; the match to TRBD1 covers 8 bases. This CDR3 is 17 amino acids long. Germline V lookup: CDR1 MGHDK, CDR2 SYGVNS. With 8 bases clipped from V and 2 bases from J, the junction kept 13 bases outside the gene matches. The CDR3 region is CASAGTGLILTNEKLFF. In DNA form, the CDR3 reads TGTGCCAGCGCCGGGACAGGCCTAATTTTGACTAATGAAAAACTGTTTTTT.

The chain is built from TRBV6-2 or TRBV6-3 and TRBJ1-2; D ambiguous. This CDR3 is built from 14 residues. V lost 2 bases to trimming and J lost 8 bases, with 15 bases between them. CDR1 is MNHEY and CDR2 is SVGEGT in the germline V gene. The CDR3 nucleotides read TGTGCCAGCAGTTACGCCATGGCTTTGGAAGGCTACACCTTC. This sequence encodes CASSYAMALEGYTF.

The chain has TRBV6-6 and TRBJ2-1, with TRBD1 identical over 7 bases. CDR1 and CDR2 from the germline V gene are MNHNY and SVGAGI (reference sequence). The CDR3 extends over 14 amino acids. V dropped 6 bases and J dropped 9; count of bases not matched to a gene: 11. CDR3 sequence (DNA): TGTGCCAGCAGCGTGGTAGCCACAGGGGCTGAGCAGTTCTTC. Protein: CASSVVATGAEQFF.

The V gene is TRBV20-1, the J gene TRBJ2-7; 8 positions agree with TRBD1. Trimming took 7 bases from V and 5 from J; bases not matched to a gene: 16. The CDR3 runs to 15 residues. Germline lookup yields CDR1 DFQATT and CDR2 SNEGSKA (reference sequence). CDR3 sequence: CSGLEGGQGLHEQYF. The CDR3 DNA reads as TGCAGTGGGTTGGAGGGTGGACAGGGCTTACACGAGCAGTACTTC.

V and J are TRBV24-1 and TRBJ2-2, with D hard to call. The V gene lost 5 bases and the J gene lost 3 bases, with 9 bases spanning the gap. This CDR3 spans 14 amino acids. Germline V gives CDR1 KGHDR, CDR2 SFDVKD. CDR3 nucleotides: TGTGCCACCAGTGTCAACAGCCACACCGGGGAGCTGTTTTTT. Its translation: CATSVNSHTGELFF.

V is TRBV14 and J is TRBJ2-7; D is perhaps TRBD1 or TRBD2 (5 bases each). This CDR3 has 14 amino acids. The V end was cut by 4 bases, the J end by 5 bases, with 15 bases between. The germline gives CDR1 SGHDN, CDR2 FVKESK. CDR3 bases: TGTGCCAGCAGCCGGGACGGATCCATAGACGAGCAGTACGTC. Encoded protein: CASSRDGSIDEQYV.

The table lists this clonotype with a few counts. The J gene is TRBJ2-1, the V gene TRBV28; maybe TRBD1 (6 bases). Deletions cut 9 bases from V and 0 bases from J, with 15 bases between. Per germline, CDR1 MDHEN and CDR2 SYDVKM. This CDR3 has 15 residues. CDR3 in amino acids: CASSSPGASYNEQFF. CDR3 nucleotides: TGTGCCAGTTCCTCGCCAGGGGCCTCCTACAATGAGCAGTTCTTC.

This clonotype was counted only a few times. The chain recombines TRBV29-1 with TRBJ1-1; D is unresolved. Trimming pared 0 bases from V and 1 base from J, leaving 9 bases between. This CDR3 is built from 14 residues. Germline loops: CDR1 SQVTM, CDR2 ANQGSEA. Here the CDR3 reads CSVEEAYTNTEAFF. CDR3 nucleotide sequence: TGCAGCGTTGAAGAAGCTTACACGAACACTGAAGCTTTCTTT.

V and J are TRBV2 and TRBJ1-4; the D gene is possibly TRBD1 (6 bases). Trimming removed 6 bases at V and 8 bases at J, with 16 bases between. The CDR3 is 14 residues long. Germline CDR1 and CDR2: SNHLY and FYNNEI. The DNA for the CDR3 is TGTGCCAGCAGCAGCCCGGGACAACACGAAAAACTGTTTTTT. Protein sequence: CASSSPGQHEKLFF.

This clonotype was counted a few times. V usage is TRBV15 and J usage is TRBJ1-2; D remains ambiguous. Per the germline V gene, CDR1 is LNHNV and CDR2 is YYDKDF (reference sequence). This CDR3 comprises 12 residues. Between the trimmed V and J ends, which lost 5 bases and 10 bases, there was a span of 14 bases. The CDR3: CATSLLGSLYTF. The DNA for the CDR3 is TGTGCCACCAGCCTGCTCGGTAGTCTCTACACCTTC.